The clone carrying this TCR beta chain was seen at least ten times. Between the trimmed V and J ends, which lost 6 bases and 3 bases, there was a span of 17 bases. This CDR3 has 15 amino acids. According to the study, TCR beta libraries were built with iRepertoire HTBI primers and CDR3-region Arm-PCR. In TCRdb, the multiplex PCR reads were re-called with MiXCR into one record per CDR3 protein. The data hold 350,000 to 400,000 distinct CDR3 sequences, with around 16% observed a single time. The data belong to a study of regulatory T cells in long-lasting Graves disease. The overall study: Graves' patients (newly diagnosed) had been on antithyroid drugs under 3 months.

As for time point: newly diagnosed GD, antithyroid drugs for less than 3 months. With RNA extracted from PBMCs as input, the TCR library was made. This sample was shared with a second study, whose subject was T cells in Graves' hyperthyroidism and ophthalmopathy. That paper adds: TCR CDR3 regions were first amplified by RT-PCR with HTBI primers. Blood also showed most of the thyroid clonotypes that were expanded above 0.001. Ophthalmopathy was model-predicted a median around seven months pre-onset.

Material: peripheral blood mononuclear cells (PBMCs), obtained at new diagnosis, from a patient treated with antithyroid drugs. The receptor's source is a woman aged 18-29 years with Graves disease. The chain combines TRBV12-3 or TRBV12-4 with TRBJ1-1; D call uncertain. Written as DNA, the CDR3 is TGTGCCAGCAGCATCTCGGGAGCCCCAGACACTGAAGCTTTCTTT. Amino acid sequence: CASSISGAPDTEAFF.